The clone carrying this TCR beta chain has a count of ten or more. The antigen remains undetermined. The sample is drawn from a study of early T cells in non-severe SARS-CoV-2 infection. Study information: Chains were unpaired, as sequencing was done on bulk RNA from unsorted whole blood.

General study findings and limits: A preference for anti-spike CD8 responses marked VDJdb matching, which missed private and CD4 specificities.

Trimming removed 1 base from V and 4 bases from J, with 2 bases in between. CDR1 SGHTA and CDR2 FQGNSA come from the germline V gene. The CDR3 has 12 amino acids. Individually, cDNA molecules had unique molecular identifiers attached to them. TCRdb reprocessed the 5' RACE reads with MiXCR, giving one entry per CDR3 protein. In the table there are 84,000 or so distinct CDR3 sequences, around 10% of which are singletons. Sequencing was done on a sample of whole blood. V usage is TRBV7-2 and J usage is TRBJ2-1; D gene unclear. This TCR came from an adult who was a healthcare worker with PCR-confirmed SARS-CoV-2 infection or an uninfected control (not recorded which). The CDR3 DNA reads as TGTGCCAGCAGCTTAGTTTACAATGAGCAGTTCTTC. Translating gives CASSLVYNEQFF. Supplemented by reference TRBV7-2 and TRBJ2-1, the full variable domain reads GAGVSQSPSNKVTEKGKDVELRCDPISGHTALYWYRQSLGQGLEFLIYFQGNSAPDKSGLPSDRFSAERTGGSVSTLTIQRTQQEDSAVYLCASSLVYNEQFFGPGTRLTVL.